The 16 T cell receptor beta chains given below trace back to one sample, sequenced in a study of CD8+ T cells in alopecia areata. Investigators isolated RNA and reverse transcribed it into cDNA to act as the sequencing template. Using immunoSEQ multiplex PCR, the repertoire was profiled, and TCRdb retains in-frame clones only, with some absent. The sample yields approximately 300,000 clones, without any singletons. A sort of pooled cutaneous lymph node cells used CD4, CD8alpha, NKG2D, NKG2ACE and other stains. The sample was CD4+ T cells sorted from a lymph node. Receptors were obtained from a C3H/HeJ mouse with alopecia areata. Mouse MHC haplotype: H2-k.

This clone has just a few counts. Genes and germline are mouse. The missing CDR3 end, 4 residues past where the read stops, is filled in from the germline J gene. Additional DNA sequences in this sample encode the identical CDR3. The rearrangement links TRBV19 to TRBJ2-3, with D unclear. Germline-derived CDR1 and CDR2 are FNHDT and SITEND (reference sequence). The CDR3 has 12 residues. The V and J ends lost 5 bases and 0 bases respectively, with 4 bases between them. CDR3 sequence reads: CASRSSAETLYF. Incomplete CDR3 DNA: TGTGCCAGCAGATCTAGTGCAGAA. The full variable domain, in which reference TRBV19 and TRBJ2-3 provide the parts outside the CDR3, is GGIITQTPKFLIGQEGQKLTLKCQQNFNHDTMYWYRQDSGKGLRLIYYSITENDLQKGDLSEGYDASREKKSSFSLTVTSAQKNEMAVFLCASRSSAETLYFGSGTRLTVL.

In this sample, this clone turned up a few times. Germline and genes here are mouse. The read gets to within 4 residues of the CDR3 end, and the germline J gene fills in the rest. This chain connects TRBV13-3 to TRBJ2-3; perhaps TRBD2 as D (6 bases). Germline values: CDR1 NNHDY, CDR2 SYVADS. V lost 4 bases and J lost 0, with 15 bases in between. The CDR3 extends over 16 amino acids. CDR3 bases read: TGTGCCAGCAGTCACTCCGGGACTTCTAGTGCAGAA. This sequence encodes CASSHSGTSSAE. In full, the CDR3 is CASSHSGTSSAETLYF.

This clone was observed a handful of times. Mouse names are used for the genes. The CDR3 is cut off 4 residues early in the read; its end comes from the germline J gene. The chain is built from TRBV19 and TRBJ2-5; 12 bases line up with TRBD2. The germline V gene encodes CDR1 FNHDT and CDR2 SITEND (reference sequence). The CDR3 contains 15 residues. CDR3 sequence reads: CASSTDWGGADTQYF. The CDR3 DNA, read in part, is TGTGCCAGCAGCACTGACTGGGGGGGCGCCGAC.

This clone was detected only a few times. Gene names are the mouse ones. Sequencing ends 4 residues short of the CDR3 end; the germline J gene provides the rest. The chain employs TRBV13-2 and TRBJ2-2; 9 nucleotides line up with TRBD1. CDR1 is NNHNN and CDR2 is SYGAGS in the germline V gene (reference sequence). This CDR3 has 17 residues. J gave up 0 bases and V 2 bases, and 5 bases lay outside the gene matches. CDR3 in amino acids: CASGDRDRASNTGQLYF. CDR3 bases read: TGTGCCAGCGGTGACCGGGACAGGGCCTCAAACACCGGG.

There are a few counts of this clone. Gene names are the mouse ones. The read comes to an end 4 residues before the CDR3 does, leaving the germline J gene to fill in the end. The rearrangement uses TRBV31 and TRBJ2-1; 11 bases match TRBD2. J gave up 6 bases and V 0 bases, and 1 base lay outside the gene matches. The CDR3 consists of 14 residues. CDR1 is GKSSPN, CDR2 SITVG, per germline. CDR3 bases read: TGTGCCTGGAGTCTACTGGGGGGGCCTGCT. Translating it yields CAWSLLGGPA. The CDR3 as a whole reads CAWSLLGGPAEQFF.

With regard to this clone: Gene names and germline refer to mouse. From the germline J gene comes the end of the CDR3, since the read stops 4 residues before it. The chain links TRBV5 to TRBJ2-5; D tentatively reads TRBD1 or TRBD2 (5 bases each). CDR1 and CDR2 (germline): LGHNA, YNLKQL (reference sequence). V lost 0 bases to trimming and J lost 1 base, with 8 bases between them. This CDR3 is 15 amino acids long. The CDR3 is CASSQEGVDQDTQYF. CDR3 bases read: TGTGCCAGCAGCCAAGAGGGGGTGGACCAAGAC.

This clone was counted between two and nine times. The gene names here belong to mouse. Read data end 4 residues before the CDR3 end; the end is taken from the germline J gene. Other DNA sequences within the sample encode an identical CDR3. The chain is built from TRBV19 and TRBJ2-7; 7 bases line up with TRBD2. CDR1 and CDR2 from the germline V gene are FNHDT and SITEND (reference sequence). The CDR3 spans 13 residues. The CDR3 loop reads CASSILGEYEQYF. The covered CDR3 bases are TGTGCCAGCAGTATTCTGGGGGAGTAT.

Details on this clone: The genes are named according to mouse. This CDR3 reads CASTGGRYSPLYF. CDR3 DNA, as far as it was read: TGTGCCAGCACAGGGGGTAGGTATTCGCCC. The V and J genes are TRBV13-3 and TRBJ1-6; 7 nucleotides line up with TRBD1. The CDR3 end falls 3 residues outside the read, so it is completed with the germline J gene. TRBJ1-6 is annotated as an ORF whose role is uncertain. Trimming cost V 6 bases and J 8 bases; bases outside gene matches: 5. The length of the CDR3 is 13 residues. Germline V lookup: CDR1 NNHDY, CDR2 SYVADS.

Points on this clone: Gene names and germline refer to mouse. Read data end 4 residues before the CDR3 end; the end is taken from the germline J gene. The chain uses TRBV13-1 and TRBJ2-7, with 10 bases aligning to TRBD2. CDR1 is NSHNY, CDR2 SYGAGN, per germline. The CDR3 has 16 residues. Here the CDR3 reads CASSDASRTGGYEQYF. The sequenced CDR3 bases are TGTGCCAGCAGTGATGCAAGCAGGACTGGGGGTTAT.

With regard to this clone: Gene labels here are mouse ones. The sequenced fragment ends 4 residues before the CDR3 boundary, so the rest is inferred from the germline J gene. In the same sample, other DNA sequences code for this CDR3. The chain carries TRBV5 and TRBJ2-3; 10 bases match TRBD2. The CDR3 totals 17 residues. Trimming at V came to 0 bases and at J to 0 bases, leaving 3 bases not matched to a gene. Germline CDR1 reads LGHNA; CDR2 reads YNLKQL (reference sequence). The CDR3 reads CASSQEGLGTSAETLYF. The CDR3 DNA, read in part, is TGTGCCAGCAGCCAAGAGGGACTGGGGACTAGTGCAGAA.

This clone was recorded a few times. The listed genes are named as in mouse. The read terminates 4 residues ahead of where the CDR3 ends, so the germline J gene completes it. The V gene is TRBV5, the J gene TRBJ2-5, with TRBD2 matching over 9 bases. Germline V gene sequence: CDR1 LGHNA, CDR2 YNLKQL (reference sequence). The CDR3 has 15 amino acids. With 4 bases clipped from V and 2 bases from J, the junction kept 4 bases outside the gene matches. The CDR3 loop is CASSLTGGSQDTQYF. The DNA read from the CDR3 is TGTGCCAGCAGCCTGACTGGGGGAAGCCAAGAC.

Points on this clone: Mouse germline and gene names are used. This CDR3 is CASASRDKNTGQLYF. The part of the CDR3 DNA that was read is TGTGCCAGCGCAAGCCGGGACAAGAACACCGGG. The genes are TRBV13-1 and TRBJ2-2; D might be TRBD1 (6 bases). The sequenced fragment ends 4 residues before the CDR3 boundary, so the rest is inferred from the germline J gene. This CDR3 region has 15 residues. Trimming stripped 7 bases from V and 2 bases from J, with 15 bases between. Germline-derived CDR1 and CDR2 are NSHNY and SYGAGN.

This clone was counted a few times. Mouse germline and gene names are used. The read terminates 4 residues before the CDR3 end, so the remaining end is supplied by the germline J gene. V is TRBV5 and J is TRBJ1-1; the D is unclear. The CDR3 is 14 residues long. Germline V gives CDR1 LGHNA, CDR2 YNLKQL (reference sequence). The V and J ends lost 3 bases and 0 bases respectively, with 8 bases between them. CDR3 protein: CASSHDTANTEVFF. The CDR3 bases that were read are TGTGCCAGCAGCCACGACACAGCAAACACA.

Of note for this clone: Any gene name here is a mouse gene name. The CDR3 extends 4 residues past the end of the read, so its final part is completed from the germline J gene. The genes are TRBV13-1 and TRBJ2-1; 10 nucleotides match TRBD1. CDR1 and CDR2 from the germline V gene are NSHNY and SYGAGN. The CDR3 extends over 15 amino acids. Partial CDR3 DNA: TGTGCCAGCAGTGATCTCGGGACAGGGGACGCT. It encodes CASSDLGTGDA. The entire CDR3 sequence reads CASSDLGTGDAEQFF.

A note on this clone: Gene names and germline refer to mouse. The read terminates 4 residues before the CDR3 end, so the remaining end is supplied by the germline J gene. The rearrangement joins TRBV13-1 to TRBJ2-1, with 11 bases aligning to TRBD2. CDR3 length: 15 amino acids. Germline CDR1 and CDR2: NSHNY and SYGAGN. Trimming cost V 5 bases and J 3 bases; bases outside gene matches: 4. The sequenced part of the CDR3 DNA is TGTGCCAGCAGGGCGACTGGGGGGGGCTATGCT. This translates into CASRATGGGYA. The complete CDR3 protein is CASRATGGGYAEQFF.

This clone appeared a few times. The gene symbols are mouse symbols. Coverage ceases 4 residues before the CDR3 finishes, and the germline J gene fills in the end. The chain recombines TRBV19 with TRBJ1-2; D unresolved. CDR1 is FNHDT and CDR2 is SITEND in the germline V gene (reference sequence). The length of the CDR3 is 12 residues. Trimming stripped 1 base from V and 3 bases from J, with 4 bases between. CDR3 DNA, as far as it was read: TGTGCCAGCAGTATACTGGACTCC. This sequence encodes CASSILDS. The CDR3 in its entirety is CASSILDSDYTF. Complete variable domain (other parts from reference TRBV19 and TRBJ1-2): GGIITQTPKFLIGQEGQKLTLKCQQNFNHDTMYWYRQDSGKGLRLIYYSITENDLQKGDLSEGYDASREKKSSFSLTVTSAQKNEMAVFLCASSILDSDYTFGSGTRLLVI.